Listed below are T cell receptor beta chains from one sample, sequenced in a study of blood T cell repertoires in COVID-19. Measured with immunoSEQ multiplex PCR; TCRdb has only the in-frame clones, and not every one. Of 250,000 to 350,000 clones listed, 88% are singletons. What was sequenced was PBMCs or T cells enriched from blood (not recorded which). Receptors were obtained from a woman aged 30 to 39 who had recovered from COVID-19. Both conserved end residues are part of each CDR3. D genes are given only for firm matches. Clone size appears in some rows only: once, few, many, or a class for an expanded clone.

V: TRBV7-2
D: .
size: .
J: TRBJ2-1
DNA: TGTGCCAGCAGCTTAATGCCTCCGACCGAGGCGGGGTACAATGAGCAGTTCTTC
CDR3: CASSLMPPTEAGYNEQFF

V: TRBV25-1
D: TRBD1
size: many
J: TRBJ2-3
DNA: TGTGCCAGCAGTGTAGCCGGGACAGGGCTCACAGATACGCAGTATTTT
CDR3: CASSVAGTGLTDTQYF

V: TRBV20-1
D: .
size: once
J: TRBJ1-4
DNA: TGCAGTGCTAGTCCTCGGGCAACTAATGAAAAACTGTTTTTT
CDR3: CSASPRATNEKLFF

V: TRBV11-2
D: TRBD2
size: .
J: TRBJ2-7
DNA: TGTGCCAGCAGCTCAAGACTAGCGGGGGGGCCCTACGAGCAGTACTTC
CDR3: CASSSRLAGGPYEQYF

V: TRBV7-2
D: .
size: .
J: TRBJ1-1
DNA: TGTGCCAGCAGCCCTAGGGGGAGTGGGACTGAAGCTTTCTTT
CDR3: CASSPRGSGTEAFF

V: TRBV28
D: TRBD1
size: .
J: TRBJ1-1
DNA: TGTGCCAGCAGTACATACAGGGGAATGAACACTGAAGCTTTCTTT
CDR3: CASSTYRGMNTEAFF

V: TRBV4-2
D: TRBD1
size: .
J: TRBJ1-2
DNA: TGTGCCAGCAGCCCCATGACAGGGTCCCCGGCTAACTATGGCTACACCTTC
CDR3: CASSPMTGSPANYGYTF

V: TRBV19
D: TRBD1
size: .
J: TRBJ1-5
DNA: TGTGCCAGTATCCCTCAAGGGGGACAGCTCAATCAGCCCCAGCATTTT
CDR3: CASIPQGGQLNQPQHF

V: TRBV7-9
D: .
size: .
J: TRBJ2-7
DNA: TGTGCCAGCAGCTTACCGGGACGGGGGAACTACGAGCAGTACTTC
CDR3: CASSLPGRGNYEQYF

V: TRBV29-1
D: .
size: .
J: TRBJ1-2
DNA: TGCAGCGTAGGCCTGACAGGCGGAAATGGCTACACCTTC
CDR3: CSVGLTGGNGYTF

V: TRBV10-3
D: .
size: .
J: TRBJ1-2
DNA: TGTGCCATCTTCACGGGAGGAAGACATGGCTACACCTTC
CDR3: CAIFTGGRHGYTF

V: TRBV24-1
D: .
size: .
J: TRBJ1-2
DNA: TGTGCCACCAGTGATGTCGGACAGGGCTACACCTTC
CDR3: CATSDVGQGYTF

V: TRBV5-1
D: TRBD2
size: .
J: TRBJ2-7
DNA: TGCGCCAGCAGGTTGGGACTAGCTTCCTCCTACGAGCAGTACTTC
CDR3: CASRLGLASSYEQYF

V: TRBV5-1
D: .
size: .
J: TRBJ2-3
DNA: TGCGCCAGCAGCTTGCCGGCAGATACGCAGTATTTT
CDR3: CASSLPADTQYF

V: TRBV27
D: .
size: .
J: TRBJ1-2
DNA: TGTGCCAGCAGCCCGACCGTACGGGATGGCTACACCTTC
CDR3: CASSPTVRDGYTF

V: TRBV7-9
D: TRBD1
size: once
J: TRBJ2-7
DNA: TGTGCCAGCAGTTCCCGTCTAAGGACAGGGGGCGCCGAGCAGTACTTC
CDR3: CASSSRLRTGGAEQYF

V: TRBV5-1
D: TRBD1
size: .
J: TRBJ2-3
DNA: TGCGCCAGCAGCCGGGACAGCCGCACAGATACGCAGTATTTT
CDR3: CASSRDSRTDTQYF

V: TRBV7-2
D: TRBD2
size: .
J: TRBJ2-1
DNA: TGTGCCAGCAGCTTGTTTAGCGGGGGGGCACATGAGCAGTTCTTC
CDR3: CASSLFSGGAHEQFF

V: TRBV27
D: TRBD1
size: few
J: TRBJ1-2
DNA: TGTGCCAGCAGACCGGGACAGACGGCTTGGTATGGCTACACCTTC
CDR3: CASRPGQTAWYGYTF

V: TRBV2
D: .
size: .
J: TRBJ1-2
DNA: TGTGCCAGCAGTACCGACAGGAACTATGGCTACACCTTC
CDR3: CASSTDRNYGYTF

V: TRBV7-6
D: .
size: .
J: TRBJ1-4
DNA: TGTGCCAGCAGCGCCTACGATGCAACTAATGAAAAACTGTTTTTT
CDR3: CASSAYDATNEKLFF

V: TRBV6-5
D: TRBD1
size: .
J: TRBJ1-5
DNA: TGTGCCAGCGGGACAGCGTCCAATCAGCCCCAGCATTTT
CDR3: CASGTASNQPQHF

V: TRBV28
D: TRBD2
size: .
J: TRBJ2-2
DNA: TGTGCCAGCAGTTTAGGGAGGGCGTCCGGGGAGCTGTTTTTT
CDR3: CASSLGRASGELFF

V: TRBV16
D: .
size: .
J: TRBJ1-2
DNA: TGTGCCAGCGTAGCTTATGGGAGCCACGACTCGCACGGCTACACCTTC
CDR3: CASVAYGSHDSHGYTF

V: TRBV25-1
D: .
size: few
J: TRBJ1-1
DNA: TGTGCCAGCAGTGAACTCTCAGGGGCCACTGAAGCTTTCTTT
CDR3: CASSELSGATEAFF

V: TRBV27
D: .
size: .
J: TRBJ2-7
DNA: TGTGCCAGCAGTTTGAAGGGGGGGTACTACGAGCAGTACTTC
CDR3: CASSLKGGYYEQYF

V: TRBV18
D: .
size: .
J: TRBJ1-1
DNA: TGTGCCAGCTCACAGGGAGGCATGAACACTGAAGCTTTCTTT
CDR3: CASSQGGMNTEAFF

V: TRBV5-1
D: TRBD1
size: .
J: TRBJ1-1
DNA: TGCGCCAGCTCCTACACCGGGACAGGAGCTGAAGCTTTCTTT
CDR3: CASSYTGTGAEAFF

V: TRBV7-9
D: .
size: .
J: TRBJ2-7
DNA: TGTGCCAGCAGCTTACACCAACGGGACGAGCAGTACTTC
CDR3: CASSLHQRDEQYF

V: TRBV5-5
D: TRBD1
size: few
J: TRBJ1-2
DNA: TGTGCCAGCAGCACCCGGGACAGGGTCAATGGCTACACCTTC
CDR3: CASSTRDRVNGYTF

V: TRBV5-1
D: .
size: .
J: TRBJ1-2
DNA: TGCGCCAGCAGCTTGGCCGGGAGAGGGGATAACTATGGCTACACCTTC
CDR3: CASSLAGRGDNYGYTF

V: TRBV7-2
D: .
size: .
J: TRBJ1-2
DNA: TGTGCCAGCAGCTTAGATCAGGGGAGCTATGGCTACACCTTC
CDR3: CASSLDQGSYGYTF

V: TRBV11-3
D: TRBD1
size: .
J: TRBJ1-1
DNA: TGTGCCAGCAGCCGGGGACAGTCAAACACTGAAGCTTTCTTT
CDR3: CASSRGQSNTEAFF

V: TRBV3-1/TRBV3-2
D: TRBD1
size: .
J: TRBJ2-4
DNA: TGTGCCAGCAGCCGCGAGGGGGACAGGCAGTACTTC
CDR3: CASSREGDRQYF

V: TRBV7-9
D: TRBD2
size: .
J: TRBJ2-1
DNA: TGTGCCAGCAGCTTATCCCGACTAGCGGGGAAGCAGTTCTTC
CDR3: CASSLSRLAGKQFF

V: TRBV14
D: .
size: .
J: TRBJ2-4
DNA: TGTGCCAGCAGCCAAGGATTTAGGGCAGGGCCCGCCAAAAACATTCAGTACTTC
CDR3: CASSQGFRAGPAKNIQYF

V: TRBV5-4
D: TRBD1
size: .
J: TRBJ2-1
DNA: TGTGCCAGCAGTCCCGACAGGGGTAGCTATGAGCAGTTCTTC
CDR3: CASSPDRGSYEQFF

V: TRBV7-3
D: TRBD2
size: few
J: TRBJ2-1
DNA: TGTGCCAGCAGTAATAACGGAGAAGTTGGCGGGAGCTCCTACAATGAGCAGTTCTTC
CDR3: CASSNNGEVGGSSYNEQFF

V: TRBV3-1/TRBV3-2
D: TRBD2
size: .
J: TRBJ2-1
DNA: TGTGCCAGCAGCCAAGGACTAGCGGGAAACAATGAGCAGTTCTTC
CDR3: CASSQGLAGNNEQFF

V: TRBV5-6
D: TRBD2
size: .
J: TRBJ2-3
DNA: TGTGCCAGCAGCTTGGTCGTAGCGGGAGATAGGTATTTT
CDR3: CASSLVVAGDRYF

V: TRBV2
D: .
size: .
J: TRBJ1-5
DNA: TGTGCCAGCAGTGAAGGGGGCGGTAATCAGCCCCAGCATTTT
CDR3: CASSEGGGNQPQHF

V: TRBV5-6
D: TRBD2
size: .
J: TRBJ2-7
DNA: TGTGCCAGCAGCTCGGGCGGAGCGGGGGGCTACGAGCAGTACTTC
CDR3: CASSSGGAGGYEQYF

V: TRBV15
D: .
size: .
J: TRBJ2-7
DNA: TGTGCCACCAGCAGAGATAACTATAGGGGAGGCGCCTACGAGCAGTACTTC
CDR3: CATSRDNYRGGAYEQYF

V: TRBV2
D: .
size: .
J: TRBJ2-5
DNA: TGTGCCAGCAGTATGAACAGGGTGAGAGAGACCCAGTACTTC
CDR3: CASSMNRVRETQYF

V: TRBV6-2/TRBV6-3
D: .
size: .
J: TRBJ2-7
DNA: TGTGCCAGCAGTCCCCCCGGACAGACCGTAGAGCAGTACTTC
CDR3: CASSPPGQTVEQYF

V: TRBV28
D: .
size: .
J: TRBJ1-2
DNA: TGTGCCAGCAGTTATCCCAGCAAGGAGAGGACTGGTGGCTACACCTTC
CDR3: CASSYPSKERTGGYTF

V: TRBV24-1
D: TRBD1
size: .
J: TRBJ2-1
DNA: TGTGCCACCAGTGTTAGGGCAGGGGGTTACAATGAGCAGTTCTTC
CDR3: CATSVRAGGYNEQFF

V: TRBV13
D: TRBD2
size: .
J: TRBJ2-7
DNA: TGTGCCAGCAGCTTGGCGGGGGGCGCGAGGGAGCAGTACTTC
CDR3: CASSLAGGAREQYF